The 29 T cell receptor beta chains below all came from one sample that was sequenced in a study of molecular identifiers for immune sequencing clone quantification. TCRdb itself ran the PCR reads through MiXCR, one entry per CDR3 protein. The data hold about 510,000 distinct CDR3 sequences, with 20% to 25% observed a single time. Input material: naive CD8+ T cells from blood, with Jurkat cell RNA spiked in. Regarding subset: FACS-sorted CD8+CD4-CCR7+CD45RA+ naive T cells. These receptors were taken from a human donor in good health. Some libraries in this study had Jurkat cell RNA spiked in.

The chain is built from TRBV12-3 or TRBV12-4 and TRBJ2-2, with D hard to call. The V end lost 3 bases, the J end lost 4 bases, and 9 bases lay between the germline ends. There are 14 residues in the CDR3. Written as DNA, the CDR3 is TGTGCCAGCAGTTTTGAGTCAGTCACCGGGGAGCTGTTTTTT. It yields the protein CASSFESVTGELFF.

This clonotype was seen many times. The chain is built from TRBV6-2 or TRBV6-3 and TRBJ2-7; D is uncertain. The CDR3 runs to 18 residues. The germline CDR1 and CDR2 sequences are MNHEY and SVGEGT. Between the trimmed V and J ends, which lost 4 bases and 0 bases, there was a span of 22 bases. The CDR3 DNA reads as TGTGCCAGCAGTTCCACTCGGCCCCTGACCTTCTCCTCCTACGAGCAGTACTTC. This translates into CASSSTRPLTFSSYEQYF.

This clonotype has a count of ten or more. The chain couples TRBV20-1 to TRBJ2-3, with D uncertain. CDR1 is DFQATT, CDR2 SNEGSKA, per germline (reference sequence). V dropped 5 bases and J dropped 2 bases, with 8 bases sitting between them. The CDR3 loop spans 12 amino acids. The CDR3: CSAPGYTDTQYF. DNA of the CDR3: TGCAGTGCTCCCGGATACACAGATACGCAGTATTTT.

This clonotype was picked up many times. The rearrangement joins TRBV6-5 to TRBJ2-7; TRBD1 agrees at 7 bases. Germline lookup yields CDR1 MNHEY and CDR2 SVGAGI. CDR3 length: 14 amino acids. The V gene end was trimmed by 5 bases and the J gene end by 6 bases; junction bases not matched to a gene: 10. CDR3 amino acids: CASSQQGLTVEQYF. CDR3 nucleotides: TGTGCCAGCAGTCAACAGGGGCTAACAGTCGAGCAGTACTTC.

The sample holds a few counts of this clonotype. The chain employs TRBV2 and TRBJ2-7; the match to TRBD1 covers 8 bases. The CDR3 has 15 amino acids. Germline assignment: CDR1 SNHLY and CDR2 FYNNEI. V lost 5 bases and J lost 2; bases outside the gene matches: 8. The CDR3 DNA is TGTGCCAGCAGTTCCACAGGGGGGTACCCCTACGAGCAGTACTTC. Protein product: CASSSTGGYPYEQYF.

This CDR3 reads CASSLTTGTGGNTIYF. CDR3 DNA sequence: TGTGCCAGCAGCTTAACAACCGGGACAGGGGGCAACACCATATATTTT. The chain has TRBV7-9 and TRBJ1-3, with 12 bases identical to TRBD1. The CDR3 length is 16 residues. Germline loops: CDR1 SEHNR, CDR2 FQNEAQ (reference sequence). V lost 2 bases, J lost 7 bases, and 6 bases stayed unmatched.

The table lists this clonotype with a few counts. The chain recombines TRBV7-9 with TRBJ2-1; 9 bases fit TRBD2. The V and J ends lost 3 bases and 6 bases, in that order; junction bases with no gene match: 9. The V gene's germline CDR1 is SEHNR and CDR2 FQNEAQ (reference sequence). The CDR3 is 16 residues long. CDR3 residues: CASSFPRGRAFNEQFF. As DNA, the CDR3 is TGTGCCAGCAGCTTTCCTCGCGGGAGGGCCTTCAATGAGCAGTTCTTC. The whole variable domain, filled in from reference TRBV7-9 and TRBJ2-1, reads DTGVSQNPRHKITKRGQNVTFRCDPISEHNRLYWYRQTLGQGPEFLTYFQNEAQLEKSRLLSDRFSAERPKGSFSTLEIQRTEQGDSAMYLCASSFPRGRAFNEQFFGPGTRLTVL.

This clonotype was recorded many times. The chain couples TRBV19 to TRBJ2-3; 8 nucleotides agree with TRBD2. The germline V gene encodes CDR1 LNHDA and CDR2 SQIVND (reference sequence). The trim removed 1 base at V and 2 bases at J, leaving 5 bases unmatched. The CDR3 has 16 residues. The CDR3: CASSIVLAGHTDTQYF. CDR3 coding DNA: TGTGCCAGTAGTATAGTTCTAGCGGGCCACACAGATACGCAGTATTTT.

There are many counts of this clonotype. The V call is TRBV27, the J call TRBJ2-7; 13 nucleotides align to TRBD2. The length of the CDR3 is 13 residues. V was clipped by 8 bases and J by 5 bases; unmatched bases: 3. Germline CDR1 MNHEY, CDR2 SMNVEV (reference sequence). In nucleotides, the CDR3 is TGTGCCAGCCAGGGACTAGCGGGAAACGAGCAGTACTTC. Encoded protein: CASQGLAGNEQYF.

The chain joins TRBV5-6 to TRBJ1-5, with D perhaps matching TRBD1 (6 bases). The CDR3 sequence is 16 residues long. The V end was cut by 4 bases, the J end by 0 bases, with 14 bases between. Per germline, CDR1 SGHDT and CDR2 YYEEEE. The CDR3 here is CASSPRDTHSNQPQHF. CDR3 coding DNA: TGTGCCAGCAGCCCCCGGGACACTCATAGCAATCAGCCCCAGCATTTT.

This chain joins TRBV19 and TRBJ2-7, with a possible D match to TRBD2 (6 bases). Germline V gives CDR1 LNHDA, CDR2 SQIVND (reference sequence). Trimming pared 2 bases from V and 2 bases from J, leaving 10 bases between. CDR3 length equals 14 residues. The CDR3 nucleotides read TGTGCCAGTAGTATACCTAGCGCACCCTACGAGCAGTACTTC. Amino acid sequence: CASSIPSAPYEQYF.

This chain joins TRBV21-1 and TRBJ1-5. TRBV21-1 is reported as a pseudogene. This CDR3 has 16 amino acids. CDR3 bases: TGTGCCAGCGGCAAAGAAGTAGACGGAACCAATCAGCCCCAGCATTTT. Its protein is CASGKEVDGTNQPQHF.

This clonotype was seen a few times. This sequence joins TRBV28 and TRBJ2-7; D is unresolved. There are 14 residues in the CDR3. Trimming took 8 bases from V and 2 from J, leaving 16 bases between them. The germline CDR1 and CDR2 sequences are MDHEN and SYDVKM. The CDR3, as DNA: TGTGCCAGCGCCGATATGTTGGTTCCCTACGAGCAGTACTTC. It specifies CASADMLVPYEQYF.

The table lists this clonotype with a few counts. The rearrangement links TRBV6-2 or TRBV6-3 to TRBJ2-2, with a weak D call TRBD1 (6 bases). V was trimmed by 2 bases and J by 1 base, leaving 11 bases between them. The CDR3 covers 16 residues. The germline CDR1 and CDR2 sequences are MNHEY and SVGEGT. The CDR3, as DNA: TGTGCCAGCAGTTACGAAGGGGGTTTGAACACCGGGGAGCTGTTTTTT. The encoded protein is CASSYEGGLNTGELFF.

The gene calls are TRBV19 and TRBJ1-2; no reliable D call. V was clipped by 3 bases and J by 5 bases, with 16 bases between them. This CDR3 is 15 amino acids long. Looked up from germline, CDR1 is LNHDA and CDR2 is SQIVND (reference sequence). Here the CDR3 reads CASSILQALGYGYTF. The CDR3 nucleotides read TGTGCCAGTAGTATTCTCCAGGCCCTGGGGTATGGCTACACCTTC.

A note on this clonotype: With a much larger clone just one base away, this may be a read error. The gene calls are TRBV4-3 and TRBJ2-5; 10 nucleotides match TRBD2. Per germline, CDR1 LGHNA and CDR2 YSLEER. The V segment lost 1 base and the J segment 4 bases; nucleotides outside the gene matches: 6. The CDR3 length is 16 residues. In nucleotides, the CDR3 is TGCGCCAGCAGCCAAGGTCGAGCGGGAGGGAGAGAGACCCAGTACTTC. The encoded protein is CASSQGRAGGRETQYF.

This clonotype came up once. One base away lies a much larger clone, so this may be a sequencing read error. Written as DNA, the CDR3 is TGTGCCAGCAGCTCATGTGGACAAAACACCGGGGAGCTGTTTTTT. Translated, it gives CASSSCGQNTGELFF. The chain uses TRBV7-9 and TRBJ2-2; possibly TRBD1 for D (5 bases). The germline V gene has CDR1 SEHNR and CDR2 FQNEAQ (reference sequence). V lost 4 bases to trimming and J lost 2 bases, with 11 bases between them. CDR3 length: 15 residues.

V usage is TRBV29-1 and J usage is TRBJ1-4, with a possible D match to TRBD1 (6 bases). The CDR3 totals 15 residues. Germline values: CDR1 SQVTM, CDR2 ANQGSEA. The ends were cut back, 5 bases at V and 2 bases at J, with 15 bases in the middle. The CDR3 loop reads CSVRGALGTNEKLFF. CDR3 bases: TGCAGCGTTCGGGGGGCCCTGGGGACTAATGAAAAACTGTTTTTT.

This clonotype was counted ten times or more. This chain connects TRBV20-1 to TRBJ2-7, with D possibly being TRBD1 or TRBD2 (5 bases each). Trimming removed 7 bases at V and 0 bases at J, with 19 bases between. In germline, CDR1 is DFQATT, CDR2 SNEGSKA (reference sequence). This CDR3 is 15 amino acids long. The CDR3 sequence: CSVKARDGNSYEQYF. CDR3 DNA: TGCAGTGTTAAAGCCCGGGACGGTAACTCCTACGAGCAGTACTTC.

The table lists this clonotype with many counts. This rearrangement joins TRBV7-2 to TRBJ1-5; 8 nucleotides align to TRBD1. Germline V lookup: CDR1 SGHTA, CDR2 FQGNSA. The J segment lost 0 bases and the V segment lost 5 bases, leaving 15 bases of the junction unmatched. CDR3 length equals 19 residues. The CDR3 DNA reads TGTGCCAGCAGCCCAATTGGTGGACAGGGTCCTTATAGCAATCAGCCCCAGCATTTT. This gives the protein CASSPIGGQGPYSNQPQHF.

In this sample, this clonotype turned up a few times. The CDR3 DNA reads TGTGCCAGCAGTTTTTACCAAACGAACACCGGGGAGCTGTTTTTT. Residues: CASSFYQTNTGELFF. The chain couples TRBV27 to TRBJ2-2; D remains ambiguous. The CDR3 extends over 15 amino acids. V shed 3 bases and J shed 0 bases, with 8 bases lying between them. Germline V gene data show CDR1 as MNHEY and CDR2 as SMNVEV (reference sequence).

This clonotype was detected ten times or more. The chain recombines TRBV7-6 with TRBJ2-2, with 7 bases aligning to TRBD1. Germline CDR1 reads SGHVS; CDR2 reads FNYEAQ. With V trimmed by 1 base and J by 7 bases, 6 bases remained unmatched. This CDR3 contains 15 residues. The CDR3 coding sequence is TGTGCCAGCAGCTTAGGAGGGGGCGCGGTCGGGGAGCTGTTTTTT. This codes for CASSLGGGAVGELFF.

The chain has TRBV12-3 or TRBV12-4 and TRBJ2-5; D unclear. The CDR3 loop spans 15 amino acids. Deletions cut 6 bases from V and 3 bases from J, with 17 bases between. The CDR3 here is CASSQSPRAEETQYF. The CDR3 nucleotides are TGTGCCAGCAGCCAAAGCCCCCGCGCAGAAGAGACCCAGTACTTC.

This clonotype was picked up a small number of times. The chain is built from TRBV28 and TRBJ1-5; possibly TRBD1 for D (5 bases). The V end lost 2 bases, the J end lost 8 bases, and 19 bases lay between the germline ends. The length of the CDR3 is 16 residues. The germline CDR1 and CDR2 sequences are MDHEN and SYDVKM. The CDR3 nucleotides are TGTGCCAGCAGTTTAAACACAGGACGGTCCGAGGAGCCCCAGCATTTT. It is translated as CASSLNTGRSEEPQHF.

This clonotype has only a few counts. This chain uses TRBV6-1 with TRBJ1-1; no clear D gene. CDR3 length: 12 residues. The V and J ends lost 11 bases and 6 bases respectively, with 16 bases between them. Germline assignment: CDR1 MNHNS and CDR2 SASEGT. The CDR3 loop reads CAHSAGFPEAFF. The CDR3 region has the DNA TGTGCCCACTCGGCGGGTTTTCCTGAAGCTTTCTTT.

At least ten counts were recorded for this clonotype. The CDR3, as DNA: TGTGCCAGCAGCCCTGGAGGTAATCAGCCCCAGCATTTT. This gives the protein CASSPGGNQPQHF. The J gene is TRBJ1-5, the V gene TRBV7-9; D not resolved. The CDR3 runs to 13 residues. V was shortened by 5 bases and J by 4 bases, with 9 bases between the two germline ends. Germline CDR1 SEHNR, CDR2 FQNEAQ (reference sequence).

This clonotype has only a few counts. This chain links TRBV20-1 with TRBJ2-7; a possible D gene is TRBD1 (6 bases). Looked up from germline, CDR1 is DFQATT and CDR2 is SNEGSKA (reference sequence). The V end lost 0 bases, the J end lost 0 bases, and 12 bases lay between the germline ends. This CDR3 is built from 15 residues. The CDR3 DNA is TGCAGTGCTAGAGATGGGGGCAGCGGCTCCTACGAGCAGTACTTC. Translated: CSARDGGSGSYEQYF.

In its sample, this clonotype was seen a few times. V is TRBV12-3 or TRBV12-4 and J is TRBJ2-1; 8 bases are a match to TRBD2. CDR3 length: 14 residues. Losses at the gene ends were 6 bases for V and 6 bases for J; bases not matched to a gene: 7. CDR3 in DNA: TGTGCCAGCAGCTTGGGCGGGAGGATCAATGAGCAGTTCTTC. Protein sequence: CASSLGGRINEQFF.

This clonotype showed up many times. CDR3 nucleotide sequence: TGTGCCAGCAGTGAAGGACAGGGCCAAGAGACCCAGTACTTC. Amino acid sequence: CASSEGQGQETQYF. The rearrangement links TRBV2 to TRBJ2-5; TRBD1 matches at 7 bases. With 1 base clipped from V and 1 base from J, the junction kept 0 bases outside the gene matches. The CDR3 is 14 residues long. Germline assignment: CDR1 SNHLY and CDR2 FYNNEI.